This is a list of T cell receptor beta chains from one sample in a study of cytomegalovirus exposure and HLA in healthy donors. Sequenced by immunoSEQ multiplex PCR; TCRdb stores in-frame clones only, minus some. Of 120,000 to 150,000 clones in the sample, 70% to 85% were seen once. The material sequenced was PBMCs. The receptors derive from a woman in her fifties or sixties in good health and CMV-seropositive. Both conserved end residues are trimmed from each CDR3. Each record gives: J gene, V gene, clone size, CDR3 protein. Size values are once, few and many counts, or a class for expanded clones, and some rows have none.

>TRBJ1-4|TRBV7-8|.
ASSSTPQGNEKLF
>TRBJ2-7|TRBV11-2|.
ASKAPGDYYEQY
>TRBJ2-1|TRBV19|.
ASSGQGAGNEQF
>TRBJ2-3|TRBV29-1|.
SVDRTGRDTQY
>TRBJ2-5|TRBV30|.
AWSLAGGPRETQY
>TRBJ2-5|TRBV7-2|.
ASSLVSQETQY
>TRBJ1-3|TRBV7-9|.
ASSLTTVSGNTIY
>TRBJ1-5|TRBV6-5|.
ASSGQGRNQPQH
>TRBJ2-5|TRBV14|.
ASSPMVPETQY
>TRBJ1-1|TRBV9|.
ASSPTGANTEAF
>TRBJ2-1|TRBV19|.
ASSIVAGVGNEQF
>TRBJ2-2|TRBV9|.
ASSVQGQANTGELF
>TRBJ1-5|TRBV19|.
ASSIGYSNQPQH
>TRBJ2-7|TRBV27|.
ASSLSRRGGVFGEQY
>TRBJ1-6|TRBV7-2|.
ASSLVSQGASYNSPLH
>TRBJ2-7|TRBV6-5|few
ASSATGTGREQY
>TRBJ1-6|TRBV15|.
ATSPRQGAWSPLH
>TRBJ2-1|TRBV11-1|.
ASSLDSGGGNEQF
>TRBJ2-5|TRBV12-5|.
ASGRGTSGGAIETQY
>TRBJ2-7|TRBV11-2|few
ASSPGRIYEQY
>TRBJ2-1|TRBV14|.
ASSQTDTGLYNEQF
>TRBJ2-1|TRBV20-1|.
SAYLAGEQF
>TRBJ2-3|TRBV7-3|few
ASSLKLAGGPTDTDTQY
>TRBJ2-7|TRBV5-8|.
ASSLVRHTYEQY
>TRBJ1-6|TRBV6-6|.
ASSESYSPLH
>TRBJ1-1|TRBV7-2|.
ASSPGGRGNTEAF
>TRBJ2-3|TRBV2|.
ASSLGGSPDTQY
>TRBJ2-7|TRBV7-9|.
ASSFPFRTGQGAGEQY
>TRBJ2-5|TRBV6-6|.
ASEQGTRRETQY
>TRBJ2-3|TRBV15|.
ATSRYPGLAGGLGENTQY
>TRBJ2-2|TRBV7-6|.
ASSPVRAGEFTGELF
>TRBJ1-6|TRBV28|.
AITGTVNSPLH
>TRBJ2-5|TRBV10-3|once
AISGGGGMQETQY
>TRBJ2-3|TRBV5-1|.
ASRRAWTSEDTQY
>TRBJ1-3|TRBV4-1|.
ASSQGLDRGFGNTIY
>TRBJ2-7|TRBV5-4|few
ASSSGRDRVSYEQY
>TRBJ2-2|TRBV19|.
ASSNSWRGDTGELF
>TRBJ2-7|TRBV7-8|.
ASRAGENSYEQY
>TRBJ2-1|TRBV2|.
ATRRVYNEQF
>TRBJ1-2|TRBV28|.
TSSLSNRALWGYT
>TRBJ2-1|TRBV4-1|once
ASSQDRQGPYNEQF
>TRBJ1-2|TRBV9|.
ASSSGGPYGYT
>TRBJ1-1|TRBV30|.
AWSKNTEAF